The source of this T cell receptor (beta chain) is a study of STAT5B mutations in CD4+ large granular lymphocyte leukemia. Study-wide findings and caveats: Main leukemic clonotypes were patient-specific, but 25% appeared at low frequency elsewhere.

Original data processing: The detection floor for productive clonotype frequency was 2.59 x 10-5. Using immunoSEQ multiplex PCR, the repertoire was profiled, and TCRdb retains in-frame clones only, with some absent. That table supplies the V and J calls and clone size; D and trimming were determined from the DNA. The sample yields 30,000 to 40,000 clones, 70% to 90% seen once. The V end lost 6 bases, the J end lost 1 base, and 4 bases lay between the germline ends. Germline CDR1 is SNHLY and CDR2 is FYNNEI. The length of the CDR3 is 12 residues. Notes on this clone: What it binds is unknown.

Healthy controls were blood donor buffy coats. Material: CD4+ T cells from blood buffy coats. This chain connects TRBV2 to TRBJ1-5, with D uncertain. This TCR came from a human donor in good health. The CDR3 sequence: CASRDSNQPQHF. As DNA, the CDR3 is TGTGCCAGCAGGGACAGCAATCAGCCCCAGCATTTT.